Sequencing of this T cell receptor (beta chain) was carried out in a study of identical twins. The V gene lost 1 base and the J gene lost 2 bases, with 11 bases spanning the gap. The V gene's germline CDR1 is MNHNS and CDR2 SASEGT. The length of the CDR3 is 15 residues. About this clonotype itself: Antigen: not known.

Study-level findings and limits: In monozygotic twins, models underestimated the sharing of out-of-frame TCR alpha.

MiXCR, applied by TCRdb to the 5' RACE reads, yields one record per CDR3 protein. The sample has about 720,000 distinct CDR3 sequences, around a sixth seen once. These same records also appear under a second study, on T cells expressing NK-cell markers.

The sequence came from a young woman in good health. Specimen: PBMCs. J is TRBJ1-2 and V is TRBV6-1; D remains unclear. In DNA, the CDR3 is TGTGCCAGCAGTGAAGGGAAGTACAGCAACTATGGCTACACCTTC. Translation gives CASSEGKYSNYGYTF.